This T cell receptor (beta chain) was captured by sequencing in a study of blood T cell repertoires in COVID-19. In the study overall: Acute-phase and convalescent COVID-19 samples originated in the United States, Italy and Spain. The cDNA or gDNA used as material had been derived from T cells, B-cell-depleted T cells, or PBMCs.

Methods used by the authors: Estimates of nucleated cell counts were drawn from the amplification of reference gene primers. Produced via immunoSEQ multiplex PCR; TCRdb's table is partial and in-frame only. V and J calls and clone size are given by that table; D and trimming were obtained from the DNA. The sample shows approximately 80,000 clones, about 72% of them seen only once. There are 13 residues in the CDR3. V was shortened by 5 bases and J by 9 bases, with 11 bases between the two germline ends. In germline, CDR1 is SGHTA, CDR2 FQGNSA. The sample taken for sequencing was peripheral blood. The rearrangement joins TRBV7-2 to TRBJ1-6; unclear D gene. This TCR derives from a man in his 70s with active or convalescent COVID-19. CDR3 loop: CASSRVESSPLHF. The CDR3 nucleotides are TGTGCCAGCAGCCGAGTCGAAAGTTCACCCCTCCACTTT.